This is a list of T cell receptor beta chains from one sample in a study of patients and donors after allogeneic stem cell transplantation. MiXCR, run by TCRdb on the RT-PCR reads, gives a single entry per CDR3 protein. The profile shows some 10,000 distinct CDR3 sequences, approximately 22% of them singletons. The specimen sequenced was blood, either unsorted or a sorted T cell fraction (not recorded which). These receptors all stem from a human donor who was either an allogeneic HSCT recipient or a stem cell or donor lymphocyte infusion donor (not recorded which). It is not recorded whose cells these are; they may come from a transplant donor. Each CDR3 is given with its conserved first and last residue. Each record gives: clone size, J gene, V gene, CDR3 protein. Rows give clone size only sometimes, using once, few, many, or a class for an expanded clone.

NA,TRBJ2-3,TRBV6-4,CASSDRTSTDTQYF
NA,TRBJ1-1,TRBV15,CATSSRDRGRTEAFF
NA,TRBJ1-3,TRBV7-2,CASSFDRPRAGNTIYF
NA,TRBJ2-1,TRBV6-1,CASSEDAGGAKQFF
many,TRBJ1-6,TRBV9,CASSPRGGGNSPLHF
many,TRBJ2-7,TRBV10-2,CASKTSGGVEQYF
NA,TRBJ2-5,TRBV7-2,CASSPVRDSGQQETQYF
NA,TRBJ1-1,TRBV4-1,CASSHPKGARGTEAFF
NA,TRBJ1-6,TRBV9,CASSVDPTQGGSPLHF
few,TRBJ2-1,TRBV19,CASSIAGGPNEQFF
NA,TRBJ1-1,TRBV6-5,CASSRGGDTEAFF
NA,TRBJ2-1,TRBV12-3/TRBV12-4,CASTRSSPRNEQFF
few,TRBJ2-2,TRBV5-1,CASSGAGSQENTIDPNTGELFF
many,TRBJ1-2,TRBV4-3,CASSHRAFRYGYTF
few,TRBJ2-1,TRBV2,CASSVLYRGPPNEQFF
few,TRBJ1-4,TRBV20-1,CSARGTGNEKLFF
NA,TRBJ2-5,TRBV12-3/TRBV12-4,CASSSLGGQETQYF
few,TRBJ1-1,TRBV12-3/TRBV12-4,CASSLGGVMGTEAFF
NA,TRBJ2-3,TRBV4-2,CASSATGTSGADTQYF
many,TRBJ1-1,TRBV20-1,CSARRGIAEAFF
many,TRBJ1-5,TRBV5-8,CASSPRMSNVDQPQHF
NA,TRBJ1-1,TRBV6-1,CASSPPAGVGNTEAFF
NA,TRBJ2-2,TRBV7-2,CASSLYDQSGELFF
many,TRBJ1-6,TRBV4-2,CASSQGRQSYNSPLHF
many,TRBJ1-1,TRBV27,CASSWQPNTEAFF
few,TRBJ2-5,TRBV11-2,CASSTRAGSVGTQYF